Listed below are T cell receptor beta chains from one sample, sequenced in a study of T cell responses to AZD1222 COVID-19 vaccine. Some clones are missing from TCRdb's copy, which holds only in-frame ones; the method was immunoSEQ multiplex PCR. The sample lists around 130,000 clones, more than 85% seen once, with 1.5% to 2% in the top ten. Source: peripheral blood, taken 28 days after the second AZD1222 dose. These TCRs come from an adult who received the AZD1222 COVID-19 vaccine. CDR3s include the opening cysteine and the closing phenylalanine or tryptophan.

V gene: TRBV7-2; CDR3 protein: CASSLDRGHNSPLHF
V gene: TRBV4-2; CDR3 protein: CASSPSGGEQFF
V gene: TRBV19; CDR3 protein: CASSTGGYEQYF
V gene: TRBV27; CDR3 protein: CASSPGFSVSSGANVLTF
V gene: TRBV11-1; CDR3 protein: CASSTRARDSQAFF
V gene: TRBV27; CDR3 protein: CASSLNSGRDYEQYF
V gene: TRBV7-2; CDR3 protein: CASRLAADTQYF
V gene: TRBV5-6; CDR3 protein: CASSSEPHGPSGNTIYF
V gene: TRBV7-6; CDR3 protein: CASSLTRGLLRGTSEQYF
V gene: TRBV4-1; CDR3 protein: CASRQWASGTGGELFF
V gene: TRBV24-1; CDR3 protein: CATSDLDETQYF
V gene: TRBV15; CDR3 protein: CATSRDRGAIYGYTF
V gene: TRBV24-1; CDR3 protein: CATSDPRDSQETQYF
V gene: TRBV20-1; CDR3 protein: CSASSGQGNTIYF
V gene: TRBV19; CDR3 protein: CASRRQASSYNEQFF
V gene: TRBV7-8; CDR3 protein: CASSPGGAGTGELFF
V gene: TRBV18; CDR3 protein: CASSPGQGIINEQFF
V gene: TRBV6-1; CDR3 protein: CASSEPNNEQFF
V gene: TRBV21-1; CDR3 protein: CASTEFYGSTYGYTF
V gene: TRBV4-3; CDR3 protein: CASSQGSLTGELFF
V gene: TRBV6-5; CDR3 protein: CASRPTSGGTDTQYF
V gene: TRBV7-9; CDR3 protein: CASSLIGTADEKLFF
V gene: TRBV30; CDR3 protein: CAWSVGGDQPQHF
V gene: TRBV12-3/TRBV12-4; CDR3 protein: CASSPPSYEQYF
V gene: TRBV2; CDR3 protein: CASSPGRAANIYGYTF
V gene: TRBV7-9; CDR3 protein: CASSFEIQTNEQFF
V gene: TRBV19; CDR3 protein: CASSIFGRGATEAFF
V gene: TRBV6-6; CDR3 protein: CASFERDSYEQYF
V gene: TRBV30; CDR3 protein: CAWNNRGGTEAFF
V gene: TRBV30; CDR3 protein: CAWSFGTGGTEAFF
V gene: TRBV2; CDR3 protein: CASSEGGPPVGGEQFF
V gene: TRBV6-4; CDR3 protein: CASSSGRRPDTQYF
V gene: TRBV5-8; CDR3 protein: CASSLEVEGWLGYTF
V gene: TRBV12-3/TRBV12-4; CDR3 protein: CASSLMGNSPLHF
V gene: TRBV3-1/TRBV3-2; CDR3 protein: CASSQDPPMNTGELFF
V gene: TRBV19; CDR3 protein: CASSQSGGFRTEAFF
V gene: TRBV19; CDR3 protein: CASSSNRDTATNEKLFF
V gene: TRBV28; CDR3 protein: CASSLFQGAASGYTF
V gene: TRBV30; CDR3 protein: CAWSQTPGLLNF
V gene: TRBV7-9; CDR3 protein: CASSFSVNTEAFF
V gene: TRBV10-2; CDR3 protein: CASSQRVTESPLHF
V gene: TRBV2; CDR3 protein: CASRDDRSRPQHF
V gene: TRBV7-8; CDR3 protein: CASSTTGGGYPTEAFF
V gene: TRBV27; CDR3 protein: CASSLKGTGGGYTF
V gene: TRBV7-3; CDR3 protein: CASSSSPNTGELFF
V gene: TRBV6-4; CDR3 protein: CASSPRFSGANVLTF
V gene: TRBV11-2; CDR3 protein: CASSFRGTQYF
V gene: TRBV5-8; CDR3 protein: CASSLGQRDSPLHF
V gene: TRBV9; CDR3 protein: CASSVAVGTSGELFF
V gene: TRBV5-1; CDR3 protein: CASSGQGDGYTF
V gene: TRBV3-1/TRBV3-2; CDR3 protein: CASSQGSDTTDTQYF
V gene: TRBV19; CDR3 protein: CASSPGTGGNYEQFF
V gene: TRBV5-4; CDR3 protein: CASSLVPGSTNYGYTF
V gene: TRBV6-5; CDR3 protein: CASSSSLAYHYNEQFF
V gene: TRBV30; CDR3 protein: CAWSVPPMNTEAFF
V gene: TRBV3-1/TRBV3-2; CDR3 protein: CASSPQAASTDTQYF
V gene: TRBV2; CDR3 protein: CASSERRGKDTQYF
V gene: TRBV28; CDR3 protein: CASSPGTDLNTIYF
V gene: TRBV5-6; CDR3 protein: CASFRQGAWNTEAFF
V gene: TRBV6-5; CDR3 protein: CASSTRGTTGELFF